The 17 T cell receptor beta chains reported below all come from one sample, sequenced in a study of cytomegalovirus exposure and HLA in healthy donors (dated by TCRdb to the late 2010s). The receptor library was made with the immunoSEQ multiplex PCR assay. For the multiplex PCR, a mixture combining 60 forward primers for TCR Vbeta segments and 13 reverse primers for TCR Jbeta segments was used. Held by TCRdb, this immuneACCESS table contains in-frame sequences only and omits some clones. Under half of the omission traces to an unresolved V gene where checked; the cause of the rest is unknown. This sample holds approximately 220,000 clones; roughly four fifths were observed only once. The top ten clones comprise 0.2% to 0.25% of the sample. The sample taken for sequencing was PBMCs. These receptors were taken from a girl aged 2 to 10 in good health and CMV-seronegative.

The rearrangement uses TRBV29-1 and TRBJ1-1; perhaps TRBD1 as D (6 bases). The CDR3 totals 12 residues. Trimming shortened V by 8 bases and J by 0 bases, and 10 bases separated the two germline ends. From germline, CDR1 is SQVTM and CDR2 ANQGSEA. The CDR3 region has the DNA TGCAGCATTGGACAGATGAACACTGAAGCTTTCTTT. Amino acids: CSIGQMNTEAFF.

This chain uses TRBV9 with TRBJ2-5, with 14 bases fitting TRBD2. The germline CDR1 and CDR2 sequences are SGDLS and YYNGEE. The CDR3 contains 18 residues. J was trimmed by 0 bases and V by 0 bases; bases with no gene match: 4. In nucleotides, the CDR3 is TGTGCCAGCAGCGTAGAGGGACTAGCGGGGGAGTACCAAGAGACCCAGTACTTC. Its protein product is CASSVEGLAGEYQETQYF.

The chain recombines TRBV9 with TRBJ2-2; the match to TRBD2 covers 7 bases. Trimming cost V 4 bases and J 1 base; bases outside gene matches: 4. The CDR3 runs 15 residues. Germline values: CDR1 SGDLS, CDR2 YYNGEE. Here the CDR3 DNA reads TGTGCCAGCAGCACCGGGGGGAGGAACACCGGGGAGCTGTTTTTT. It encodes CASSTGGRNTGELFF.

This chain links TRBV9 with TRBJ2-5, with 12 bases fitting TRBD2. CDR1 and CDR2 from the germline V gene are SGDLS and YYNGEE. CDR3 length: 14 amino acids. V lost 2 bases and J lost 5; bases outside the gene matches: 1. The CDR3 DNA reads TGTGCCAGCAGCGTGACTAGCGGGGGTGAGACCCAGTACTTC. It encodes CASSVTSGGETQYF. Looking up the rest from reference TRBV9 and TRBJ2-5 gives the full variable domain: DSGVTQTPKHLITATGQRVTLRCSPRSGDLSVYWYQQSLDQGLQFLIQYYNGEERAKGNILERFSAQQFPDLHSELNLSSLELGDSALYFCASSVTSGGETQYFGPGTRLLVL.

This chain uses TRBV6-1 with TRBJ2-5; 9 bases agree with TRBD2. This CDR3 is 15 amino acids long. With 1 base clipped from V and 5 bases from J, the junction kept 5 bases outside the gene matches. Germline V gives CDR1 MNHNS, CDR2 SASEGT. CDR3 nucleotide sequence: TGTGCCAGCAGTGAAGGGGGTAGCGGGGGTGAGACCCAGTACTTC. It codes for CASSEGGSGGETQYF.

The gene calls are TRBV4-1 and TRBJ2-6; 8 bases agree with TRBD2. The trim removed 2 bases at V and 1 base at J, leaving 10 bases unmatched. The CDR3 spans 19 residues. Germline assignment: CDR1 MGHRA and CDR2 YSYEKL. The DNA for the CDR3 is TGCGCCAGCAGCCAAACCCCGGGACTAGGAGGTTCTGGGGCCAACGTCCTGACTTTC. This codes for CASSQTPGLGGSGANVLTF.

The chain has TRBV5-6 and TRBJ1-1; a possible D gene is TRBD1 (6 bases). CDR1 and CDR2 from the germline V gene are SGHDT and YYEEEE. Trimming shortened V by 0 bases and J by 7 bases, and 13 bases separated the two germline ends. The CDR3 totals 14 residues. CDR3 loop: CASSLAQGYSEAFF. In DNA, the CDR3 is TGTGCCAGCAGCTTGGCCCAGGGGTACAGTGAAGCTTTCTTT.

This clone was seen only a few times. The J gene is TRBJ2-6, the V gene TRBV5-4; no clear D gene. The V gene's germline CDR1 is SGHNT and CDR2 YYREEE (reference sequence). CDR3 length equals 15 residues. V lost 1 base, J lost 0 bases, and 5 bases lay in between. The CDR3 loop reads CASSLQYSGANVLTF. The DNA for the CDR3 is TGTGCCAGCAGCTTGCAGTACTCTGGGGCCAACGTCCTGACTTTC.

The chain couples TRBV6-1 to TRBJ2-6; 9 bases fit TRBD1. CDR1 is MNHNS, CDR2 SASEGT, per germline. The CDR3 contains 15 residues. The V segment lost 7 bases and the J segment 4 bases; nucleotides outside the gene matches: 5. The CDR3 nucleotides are TGTGCCAGCAACAGGGGGCAGGCGGGGGCCAACGTCCTGACTTTC. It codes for CASNRGQAGANVLTF.

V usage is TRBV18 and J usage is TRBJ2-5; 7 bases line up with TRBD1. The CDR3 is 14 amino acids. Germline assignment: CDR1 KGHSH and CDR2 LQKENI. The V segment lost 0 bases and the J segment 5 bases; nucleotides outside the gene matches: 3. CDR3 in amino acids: CASSPPTGFETQYF. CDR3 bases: TGTGCCAGCTCACCACCGACAGGGTTTGAGACCCAGTACTTC.

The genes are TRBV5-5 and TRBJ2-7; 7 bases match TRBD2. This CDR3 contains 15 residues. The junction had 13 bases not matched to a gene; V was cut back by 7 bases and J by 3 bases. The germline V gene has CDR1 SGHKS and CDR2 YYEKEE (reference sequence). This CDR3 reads CASRPSGSEFYEQYF. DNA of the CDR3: TGTGCCAGCCGTCCTAGCGGATCGGAATTCTACGAGCAGTACTTC.

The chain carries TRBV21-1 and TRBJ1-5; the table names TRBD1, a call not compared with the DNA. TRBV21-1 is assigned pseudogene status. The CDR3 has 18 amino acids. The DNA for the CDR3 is TGTGCCAGCAGCACCCCCCTGGGAACAGGGGCTATTAATCAGCCCCAGCATTTT. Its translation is CASSTPLGTGAINQPQHF.

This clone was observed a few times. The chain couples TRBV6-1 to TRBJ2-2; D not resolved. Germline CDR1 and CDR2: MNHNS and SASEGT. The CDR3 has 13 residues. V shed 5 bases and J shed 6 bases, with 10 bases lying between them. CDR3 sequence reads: CASSWASAGELFF. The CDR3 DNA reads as TGTGCCAGCAGTTGGGCCTCCGCCGGGGAGCTGTTTTTT.

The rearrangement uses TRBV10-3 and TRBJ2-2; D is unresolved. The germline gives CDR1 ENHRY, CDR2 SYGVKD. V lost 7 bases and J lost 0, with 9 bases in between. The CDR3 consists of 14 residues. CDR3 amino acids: CAITPEANTGELFF. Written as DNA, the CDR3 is TGTGCCATCACCCCAGAGGCGAACACCGGGGAGCTGTTTTTT.

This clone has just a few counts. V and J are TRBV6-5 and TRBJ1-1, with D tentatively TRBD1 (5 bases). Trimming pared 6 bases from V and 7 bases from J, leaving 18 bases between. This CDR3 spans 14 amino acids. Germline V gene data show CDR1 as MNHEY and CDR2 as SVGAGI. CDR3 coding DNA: TGTGCCAGCAGGATCTTCCCAGGGTGGGTTGAAGCTTTCTTT. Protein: CASRIFPGWVEAFF.

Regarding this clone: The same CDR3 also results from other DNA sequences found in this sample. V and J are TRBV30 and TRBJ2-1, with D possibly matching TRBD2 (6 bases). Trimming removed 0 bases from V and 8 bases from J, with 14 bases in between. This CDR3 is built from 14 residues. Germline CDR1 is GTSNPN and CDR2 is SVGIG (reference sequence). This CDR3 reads CAWSVGGRFHEQFF. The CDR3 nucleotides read TGTGCCTGGAGTGTAGGAGGGAGATTCCATGAGCAGTTCTTC. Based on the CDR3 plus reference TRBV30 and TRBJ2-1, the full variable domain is SQTIHQWPATLVQPVGSPLSLECTVEGTSNPNLYWYRQAAGRGLQLLFYSVGIGQISSEVPQNLSASRPQDRQFILSSKKLLLSDSGFYLCAWSVGGRFHEQFFGPGTRLTVL.

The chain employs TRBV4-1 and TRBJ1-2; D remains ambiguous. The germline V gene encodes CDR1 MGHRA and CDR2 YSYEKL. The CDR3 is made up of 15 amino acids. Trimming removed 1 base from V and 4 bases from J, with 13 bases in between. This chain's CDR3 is CASSQGFEGPYGYTF. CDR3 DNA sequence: TGCGCCAGCAGCCAAGGGTTTGAGGGCCCCTATGGCTACACCTTC.